This TCR beta chain was recorded in a study of cytomegalovirus exposure and HLA in healthy donors. The study ran its PCR with 60 Vbeta and 13 Jbeta primers. Profiling relied on immunoSEQ multiplex PCR, and the TCRdb table lists in-frame clones only, not all of them. The sample includes around 74,000 clones. Details on this clone: Its antigen remains unidentified.

From germline, CDR1 is MDHEN and CDR2 SYDVKM. V was cut by 8 bases and J by 0 bases, with 11 bases left in between. This CDR3 comprises 14 residues. Whole-study results and caveats: A missense DCLRE1C variant was associated with V- and J-gene trimming of TCR beta chains in a later analysis, and an independent cohort replicated the association. In a later analysis, at a false discovery rate of 0.05, approximately 16,000 TCR beta sequences matched HLA alleles.

The chain carries TRBV28 and TRBJ1-5; D remains ambiguous. The sequence derives from a man younger than 40 in good health and CMV-seronegative. Specimen: PBMCs. In DNA, the CDR3 is TGTGCCAGCCGCCTACCCTATAGCAATCAGCCCCAGCATTTT. As protein: CASRLPYSNQPQHF.